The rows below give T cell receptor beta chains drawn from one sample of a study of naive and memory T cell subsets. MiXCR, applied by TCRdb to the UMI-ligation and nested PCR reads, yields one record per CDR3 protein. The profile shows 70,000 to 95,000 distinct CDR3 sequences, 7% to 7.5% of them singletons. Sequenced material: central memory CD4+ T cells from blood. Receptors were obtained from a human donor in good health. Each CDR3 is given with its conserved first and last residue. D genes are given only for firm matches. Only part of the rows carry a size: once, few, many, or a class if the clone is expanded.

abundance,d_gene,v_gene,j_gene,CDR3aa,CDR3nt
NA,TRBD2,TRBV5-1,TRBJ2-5,CASSFGRERETQYF,TGCGCCAGCAGCTTCGGGCGGGAGCGAGAGACCCAGTACTTC
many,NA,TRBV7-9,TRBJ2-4,CASSFAGAKNIQYF,TGTGCCAGCAGCTTCGCGGGGGCCAAAAACATTCAGTACTTC
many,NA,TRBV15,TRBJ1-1,CATSRDRGGARTEAFF,TGTGCCACCAGCAGAGATAGGGGAGGGGCGAGGACTGAAGCTTTCTTT
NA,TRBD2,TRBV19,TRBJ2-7,CASSIDSLGRYRYEQYF,TGTGCCAGTAGTATAGATTCCCTCGGGAGGTACCGCTACGAGCAGTACTTC
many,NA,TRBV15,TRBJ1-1,CATSRDPGLNTEAFF,TGTGCCACCAGCAGAGATCCGGGCTTGAACACTGAAGCTTTCTTT
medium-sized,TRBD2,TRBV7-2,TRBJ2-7,CASSPGGISSYEQYF,TGTGCCAGCAGCCCGGGGGGGATCTCCTCCTACGAGCAGTACTTC
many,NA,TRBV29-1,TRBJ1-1,CSVEEVFRNTEAFF,TGCAGCGTTGAAGAGGTATTCAGGAACACTGAAGCTTTCTTT
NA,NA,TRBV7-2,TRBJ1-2,CASSLLGAWNYGYTF,TGTGCCAGCAGCTTATTGGGGGCCTGGAACTATGGCTACACCTTC
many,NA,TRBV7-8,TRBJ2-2,CASSSTPSKTGELFF,TGTGCCAGCAGCTCCACCCCCAGCAAGACCGGGGAGCTGTTTTTT
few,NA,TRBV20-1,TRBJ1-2,CSARDEGANYGYTF,TGCAGTGCTAGAGATGAGGGTGCTAACTATGGCTACACCTTC
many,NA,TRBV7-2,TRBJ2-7,CASSLDSGSPSYEQYF,TGTGCCAGCAGCTTAGACTCGGGCAGTCCCTCCTACGAGCAGTACTTC
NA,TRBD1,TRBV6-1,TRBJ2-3,CASTQDRVVRDTQYF,TGTGCCAGCACCCAGGACAGGGTAGTAAGAGATACGCAGTATTTT
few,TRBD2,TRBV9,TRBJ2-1,CASSVAGGNGGDEQFF,TGTGCCAGCAGCGTAGCAGGCGGCAACGGGGGGGATGAGCAGTTCTTC
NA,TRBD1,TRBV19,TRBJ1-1,CASSIPGTGALQAFF,TGTGCCAGTAGTATCCCCGGGACAGGGGCACTACAAGCTTTCTTT
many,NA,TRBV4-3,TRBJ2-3,CASSQDRVSTDTQYF,TGCGCCAGCAGCCAAGACAGGGTCAGCACAGATACGCAGTATTTT
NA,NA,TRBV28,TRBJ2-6,CASSNVRGANVLTF,TGTGCCAGCAGCAACGTGAGGGGGGCCAACGTCCTGACTTTC
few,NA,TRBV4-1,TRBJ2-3,CASSKGGDRAVVDTQYF,TGCGCCAGCAGCAAGGGAGGGGACAGAGCTGTTGTAGATACGCAGTATTTT
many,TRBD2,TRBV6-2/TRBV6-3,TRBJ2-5,CASSPWEGLGETQYF,TGTGCCAGCAGCCCTTGGGAGGGGCTAGGAGAGACCCAGTACTTC
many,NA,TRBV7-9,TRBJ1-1,CASSLRSMNTEAFF,TGTGCCAGCAGCTTAAGGTCCATGAACACTGAAGCTTTCTTT
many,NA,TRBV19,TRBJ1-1,CATRGADANTEAFF,TGTGCCACCCGTGGTGCCGATGCGAACACTGAAGCTTTCTTT
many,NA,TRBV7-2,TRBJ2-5,CASSTYGETQYF,TGTGCCAGCAGTACTTACGGGGAGACCCAGTACTTC
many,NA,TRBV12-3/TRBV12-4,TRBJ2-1,CASSFRDKGNEQFF,TGTGCCAGCAGTTTCCGGGACAAGGGAAATGAGCAGTTCTTC
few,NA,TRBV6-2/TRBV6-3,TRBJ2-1,CAVAVWSSNEQFF,TGTGCCGTGGCTGTGTGGAGCTCCAATGAGCAGTTCTTC
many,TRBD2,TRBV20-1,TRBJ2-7,CSATLKRGSSYEQYF,TGCAGTGCCACCCTGAAGCGGGGGAGTTCCTACGAGCAGTACTTC
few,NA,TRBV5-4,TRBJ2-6,CASSLILPFGANVLTF,TGTGCCAGCAGCTTGATTCTCCCTTTTGGGGCCAACGTCCTGACTTTC
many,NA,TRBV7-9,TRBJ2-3,CASSLRGRATDTQYF,TGTGCCAGCAGCTTAAGAGGGCGGGCCACAGATACGCAGTATTTT
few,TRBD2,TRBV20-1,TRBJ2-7,CSARSTGTSGTLQYF,TGCAGTGCTAGATCAACGGGGACTAGCGGGACTCTGCAGTACTTC
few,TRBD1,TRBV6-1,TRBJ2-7,CASSVKTGGGNEQYF,TGTGCCAGCAGCGTTAAGACAGGGGGCGGGAACGAGCAGTACTTC
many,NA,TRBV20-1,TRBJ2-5,CSARGFEIGTPSGETQYF,TGCAGTGCTAGAGGCTTTGAGATCGGGACACCGAGTGGAGAGACCCAGTACTTC
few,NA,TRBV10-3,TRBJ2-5,CAIRQDTTSETQYF,TGTGCCATCAGACAAGACACGACTTCAGAGACCCAGTACTTC
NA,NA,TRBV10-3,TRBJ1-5,CAISVMGGNQPQHF,TGTGCCATCAGTGTGATGGGGGGCAATCAGCCCCAGCATTTT
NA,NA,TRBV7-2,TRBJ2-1,CASSLGWGSGYNEQFF,TGTGCCAGCAGCTTAGGTTGGGGTAGCGGATACAATGAGCAGTTCTTC
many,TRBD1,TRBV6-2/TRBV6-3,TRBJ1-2,CASSLRRDRFSSGYTF,TGTGCCAGCAGCCTACGAAGGGACAGGTTTTCGAGTGGCTACACCTTC
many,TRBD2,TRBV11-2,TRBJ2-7,CASSPKLAGGQYEQYF,TGTGCCAGCAGCCCGAAACTAGCGGGAGGGCAATACGAGCAGTACTTC
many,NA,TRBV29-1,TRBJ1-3,CCGRVGSGNTIYF,TGCTGTGGAAGGGTCGGCTCTGGAAACACCATATATTTT
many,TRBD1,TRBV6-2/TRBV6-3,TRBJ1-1,CASSRTGGTEAFF,TGTGCCAGCAGCCGGACAGGGGGAACTGAAGCTTTCTTT
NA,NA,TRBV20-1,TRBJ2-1,CSGVAGTTNEQFF,TGCAGTGGCGTTGCGGGGACCACGAATGAGCAGTTCTTC
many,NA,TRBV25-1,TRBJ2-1,CASSDDVGPGRNEQFF,TGTGCCAGCAGTGATGATGTTGGGCCAGGCAGGAATGAGCAGTTCTTC
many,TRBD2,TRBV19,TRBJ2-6,CASTPGGGAANVLTF,TGTGCCAGTACCCCGGGGGGAGGCGCGGCCAACGTCCTGACTTTC
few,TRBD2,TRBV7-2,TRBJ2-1,CASSPFPGRAGHEQFF,TGTGCCAGCAGCCCCTTCCCCGGGAGGGCCGGGCATGAGCAGTTCTTC
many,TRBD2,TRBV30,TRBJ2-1,CAWSGGGGARNEQFF,TGTGCCTGGAGTGGAGGCGGGGGGGCCAGGAATGAGCAGTTCTTC
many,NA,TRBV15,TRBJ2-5,CATSRDQGETQYF,TGTGCCACCAGCAGAGATCAGGGAGAGACCCAGTACTTC
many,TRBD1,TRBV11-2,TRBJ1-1,CASNDPGQGPVVSTEAFF,TGTGCCAGCAACGATCCGGGACAGGGGCCGGTTGTTAGCACTGAAGCTTTCTTT
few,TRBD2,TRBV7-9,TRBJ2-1,CASSPSVALAGTYEQFF,TGTGCCAGCAGCCCCTCGGTAGCGCTAGCGGGGACGTATGAGCAGTTCTTC
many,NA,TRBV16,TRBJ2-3,CASSPSRVTDTQYF,TGTGCCAGCAGCCCCAGTAGAGTCACAGATACGCAGTATTTT
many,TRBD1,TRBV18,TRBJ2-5,CASSPPGQQETQYF,TGTGCCAGCTCACCACCGGGACAGCAAGAGACCCAGTACTTC
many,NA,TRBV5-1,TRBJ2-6,CASSHGGQTSGANVLTF,TGCGCCAGCAGCCACGGGGGACAGACCTCTGGGGCCAACGTCCTGACTTTC
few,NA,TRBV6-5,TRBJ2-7,CASQAPHGSYEQYF,TGTGCCAGCCAAGCCCCACACGGCTCCTACGAGCAGTACTTC
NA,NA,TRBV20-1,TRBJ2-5,CSGAHQNLQETQYF,TGCAGTGGGGCCCACCAAAATCTTCAAGAGACCCAGTACTTC